A single sample is the source of the 16 T cell receptor beta chains below, sequenced in a study of blood T cell repertoires in COVID-19. Sequenced by immunoSEQ multiplex PCR; TCRdb stores in-frame clones only, minus some. This sample has around 200,000 clones, with 87% found just once. Sequences were obtained from PBMCs or T cells enriched from blood (not recorded which). The receptor set was obtained from a man between 18 and 29 years old with acute COVID-19.

J is TRBJ2-7 and V is TRBV4-1; D possibly corresponds to TRBD2 (6 bases). Germline CDR1 MGHRA, CDR2 YSYEKL. CDR3 length: 14 amino acids. Trimming left V 5 bases short and J 3 bases short, with 14 bases between. CDR3 DNA sequence: TGCGCCAGCAGCAAACCGGGACTCAGCTACGAGCAGTACTTC. Its translation: CASSKPGLSYEQYF.

V and J are TRBV28 and TRBJ2-1, with a possible D match to TRBD2 (5 bases). This CDR3 comprises 14 residues. Germline V gene data show CDR1 as MDHEN and CDR2 as SYDVKM. The ends were cut back, 2 bases at V and 1 base at J, with 6 bases in the middle. The CDR3 here is CASSLLASYNEQFF. CDR3 DNA: TGTGCCAGCAGTTTACTAGCATCCTACAATGAGCAGTTCTTC. Full variable domain (outside the CDR3, taken from reference TRBV28 and TRBJ2-1): DVKVTQSSRYLVKRTGEKVFLECVQDMDHENMFWYRQDPGLGLRLIYFSYDVKMKEKGDIPEGYSVSREKKERFSLILESASTNQTSMYLCASSLLASYNEQFFGPGTRLTVL.

The chain employs TRBV12-5 and TRBJ2-7; 8 positions match TRBD2. V trimming: 7 bases; J trimming: 3 bases; junction bases outside the gene matches: 8. The germline V gene has CDR1 LGHNT and CDR2 FRNRAP. This CDR3 region has 14 residues. This CDR3 reads CASAREGLGYEQYF. The CDR3 nucleotides are TGTGCTAGTGCCCGGGAGGGACTAGGCTACGAGCAGTACTTC.

CDR3 bases: TGTGCCACCAGCAGAGTTGTCGGGAGGGCCGGCACAGATACGCAGTATTTT. Residues: CATSRVVGRAGTDTQYF. The chain joins TRBV15 to TRBJ2-3, with 8 bases identical to TRBD2. The CDR3 runs to 17 residues. J gave up 1 base and V 1 base, and 7 bases lay outside the gene matches. Per germline, CDR1 LNHNV and CDR2 YYDKDF (reference sequence).

The chain joins TRBV28 to TRBJ2-7; D uncertain. Germline V CDR1 and CDR2: MDHEN, SYDVKM. CDR3 length: 14 amino acids. Trimming removed 6 bases from V and 0 bases from J, with 12 bases in between. CDR3 DNA: TGTGCCAGCAGCCCCGCGGTTAGCTCCTACGAGCAGTACTTC. It codes for CASSPAVSSYEQYF.

This clone was seen a single time. The chain links TRBV11-2 to TRBJ2-7; D remains unclear. The CDR3 consists of 12 residues. Germline CDR1 and CDR2: SGHAT and FQNNGV. Trimming pared 5 bases from V and 3 bases from J, leaving 8 bases between. CDR3: CASSPSGYEQYF. In nucleotides, the CDR3 is TGTGCCAGCAGCCCCTCAGGCTACGAGCAGTACTTC.

The rearrangement links TRBV20-1 to TRBJ2-7; D may be TRBD2 (5 bases). The CDR3 runs 15 residues. Germline lookup yields CDR1 DFQATT and CDR2 SNEGSKA (reference sequence). Trimming shortened V by 3 bases and J by 5 bases, and 20 bases separated the two germline ends. The CDR3 DNA sequence: TGCAGTGCTAGTAGTTTTTCGAGGGCGACCCACGAGCAGTACTTC. Translating gives CSASSFSRATHEQYF.

V is TRBV5-4 and J is TRBJ2-3, with D possibly being TRBD2 (6 bases). Germline V gene data show CDR1 as SGHNT and CDR2 as YYREEE (reference sequence). This CDR3 spans 15 amino acids. V gave up 5 bases and J gave up 0 bases, with 13 bases separating them. The CDR3 DNA follows: TGTGCCAGCAGGCCGGGGGACCGTAGCACAGATACGCAGTATTTT. Protein: CASRPGDRSTDTQYF.

V usage is TRBV5-4 and J usage is TRBJ2-5; 13 positions match TRBD2. Germline CDR1 reads SGHNT; CDR2 reads YYREEE (reference sequence). There are 16 residues in the CDR3. V trimming: 4 bases; J trimming: 5 bases; junction bases outside the gene matches: 8. This chain's CDR3 is CASSPTLTSGGETQYF. CDR3 sequence (DNA): TGTGCCAGCAGCCCGACACTGACTAGCGGGGGGGAGACCCAGTACTTC.

The chain is built from TRBV5-1 and TRBJ1-6; D not resolved. This CDR3 is 14 amino acids long. V dropped 0 bases and J dropped 7 bases, with 8 bases sitting between them. The germline gives CDR1 SGHRS, CDR2 YFSETQ. The CDR3: CASSLEAGNSPLHF. The CDR3 DNA is TGCGCCAGCAGCTTGGAGGCGGGAAATTCACCCCTCCACTTT.

The rearrangement joins TRBV19 to TRBJ2-1; no clear D gene. Germline V gene data show CDR1 as LNHDA and CDR2 as SQIVND (reference sequence). V was shortened by 5 bases and J by 0 bases, with 11 bases between the two germline ends. The CDR3 sequence is 15 residues long. CDR3 coding DNA: TGTGCCAGTAGTGGAGAGATAAGCTCCTACAATGAGCAGTTCTTC. It encodes CASSGEISSYNEQFF.

A remark on this clone: Other DNA variants within this sample encode the same CDR3. The chain employs TRBV27 and TRBJ1-2; perhaps TRBD1 as D (5 bases). This CDR3 region has 15 residues. V lost 0 bases and J lost 4, with 12 bases in between. The germline CDR1 and CDR2 sequences are MNHEY and SMNVEV (reference sequence). CDR3 coding DNA: TGTGCCAGCAGTTTATCGGGGCAGGGAGGCTATGGCTACACCTTC. Its protein is CASSLSGQGGYGYTF.

This clone came up once. The chain has TRBV28 and TRBJ2-1, with a possible D match to TRBD1 (5 bases). The germline V and J ends were trimmed by 3 bases and 10 bases, with 22 bases remaining between them. CDR1 and CDR2 from the germline V gene are MDHEN and SYDVKM. This CDR3 has 16 residues. The CDR3 coding sequence is TGTGCCAGCAGTTTTTTCAGGGCTACTCAACCGTCGGAGCAGTTCTTC. Protein sequence: CASSFFRATQPSEQFF.

This sequence joins TRBV5-6 and TRBJ2-3; 9 positions agree with TRBD2. The V and J ends lost 4 bases and 2 bases, in that order; junction bases with no gene match: 2. There are 14 residues in the CDR3. The germline V gene has CDR1 SGHDT and CDR2 YYEEEE. This chain's CDR3 is CASSGLASTDTQYF. CDR3 nucleotides: TGTGCCAGCAGCGGACTAGCGTCCACAGATACGCAGTATTTT.

The chain is built from TRBV27 and TRBJ2-7; 7 bases are a match to TRBD2. The V and J ends lost 5 bases and 6 bases, in that order; junction bases with no gene match: 7. Germline CDR1 MNHEY, CDR2 SMNVEV (reference sequence). The CDR3 is 13 residues long. CDR3 region: CASSLLGGFEQYF. The CDR3, as DNA: TGTGCCAGCAGTCTCCTGGGGGGGTTCGAGCAGTACTTC.

This chain uses TRBV6-5 with TRBJ1-2; 7 positions match TRBD1. Germline V gene lookup returns CDR1 MNHEY and CDR2 SVGAGI. This CDR3 region has 12 residues. Trimming took 6 bases from V and 5 from J; bases not matched to a gene: 3. CDR3 sequence reads: CASSGTAYGYTF. CDR3 DNA: TGTGCCAGCAGCGGGACAGCTTATGGCTACACCTTC.